Following are 17 T cell receptor beta chains from one sample sequenced in a study of control samples from healthy donors and cancer patients. The repertoire was sequenced with immunoSEQ multiplex PCR; TCRdb's copy has only in-frame clones and lacks some. The sample yields approximately 120,000 clones, approximately 90% seen once. Sequenced material: blood. The receptor source for this set is a human donor in good health. The donor label of this sample is uncertain.

V is TRBV11-2 and J is TRBJ2-1; a possible D gene is TRBD1 (6 bases). Germline V gene sequence: CDR1 SGHAT, CDR2 FQNNGV. Trimming shortened V by 7 bases and J by 7 bases, and 23 bases separated the two germline ends. CDR3 length equals 16 residues. The CDR3 loop is CASTPTTGTSGNEQFF. CDR3 DNA: TGTGCCAGCACCCCGACAACAGGGACCTCTGGGAATGAGCAGTTCTTC. Using reference TRBV11-2 and TRBJ2-1 for the parts outside the CDR3, the full variable domain is EAGVAQSPRYKIIEKRQSVAFWCNPISGHATLYWYQQILGQGPKLLIQFQNNGVVDDSQLPKDRFSAERLKGVDSTLKIQPAKLEDSAVYLCASTPTTGTSGNEQFFGPGTRLTVL.

This clone occurred once. The CDR3 region is CASSLDPAATYEQYF. Written as DNA, the CDR3 is TGTGCCAGCAGCTTGGATCCGGCTGCTACCTACGAGCAGTACTTC. The chain uses TRBV5-6 and TRBJ2-7; no clear D gene. This CDR3 has 15 residues. Germline CDR1 SGHDT, CDR2 YYEEEE. V dropped 0 bases and J dropped 2 bases, with 12 bases sitting between them.

The chain's CDR3 is CASSQGQGRISGELFF. In DNA form, the CDR3 reads TGTGCCAGCAGCCAGGGACAGGGTAGGATCTCCGGGGAGCTGTTTTTT. V is TRBV5-5 and J is TRBJ2-2, with 9 bases identical to TRBD1. The CDR3 contains 16 residues. CDR1 is SGHKS, CDR2 YYEKEE, per germline (reference sequence). V was clipped by 4 bases and J by 6 bases; unmatched bases: 10.

The chain links TRBV19 to TRBJ2-5, with D tentatively TRBD1 (6 bases). The V gene lost 5 bases and the J gene lost 0 bases, with 10 bases spanning the gap. The length of the CDR3 is 14 residues. Germline CDR1 LNHDA, CDR2 SQIVND (reference sequence). The CDR3 protein is CASSLDRYQETQYF. The CDR3 DNA reads TGTGCCAGTAGTCTTGACAGGTACCAAGAGACCCAGTACTTC.

The chain joins TRBV5-4 to TRBJ2-2; no firm D call. CDR3 length equals 15 residues. V lost 0 bases, J lost 3 bases, and 9 bases lay in between. Germline loops: CDR1 SGHNT, CDR2 YYREEE (reference sequence). The CDR3, as DNA: TGTGCCAGCAGCTTGGAGGGTCCGGACACCGGGGAGCTGTTTTTT. Translation: CASSLEGPDTGELFF.

V and J are TRBV7-8 and TRBJ2-7; D is uncertain. The CDR3 is made up of 12 amino acids. The V and J ends lost 4 bases and 1 base respectively, with 5 bases between them. The germline CDR1 and CDR2 sequences are SGHVS and FQNEAQ. The CDR3 reads CASSSTSYEQYF. The CDR3 region has the DNA TGTGCCAGCAGCTCGACATCCTACGAGCAGTACTTC.

This sequence joins TRBV6-6 and TRBJ1-3; D is unclear. The CDR3 has 15 amino acids. Germline CDR1 reads MNHNY; CDR2 reads SVGAGI (reference sequence). Trimming pared 2 bases from V and 3 bases from J, leaving 11 bases between. This CDR3 reads CASSYTVLGGNTIYF. The CDR3 DNA reads TGTGCCAGCAGTTACACAGTACTAGGTGGAAACACCATATATTTT.

This sequence joins TRBV27 and TRBJ1-3; a weak D match, TRBD1 (5 bases). From germline, CDR1 is MNHEY and CDR2 SMNVEV (reference sequence). Trimming removed 6 bases from V and 4 bases from J, with 13 bases in between. The CDR3 extends over 14 amino acids. In nucleotides, the CDR3 is TGTGCCAGCAGCCGGGGGGGTACGGGAAACACCATATATTTT. Translating it yields CASSRGGTGNTIYF.

This chain joins TRBV6-7 and TRBJ2-5; D remains ambiguous. TRBV6-7 is flagged as an ORF with uncertain function. V lost 7 bases and J lost 5, with 17 bases in between. The CDR3 contains 14 residues. Here the CDR3 DNA reads TGTGCCAGCATCACCGGTCAGGTTCGGGAGACCCAGTACTTC. As protein: CASITGQVRETQYF.

The chain carries TRBV9 and TRBJ1-2; possibly TRBD1 for D (6 bases). Germline CDR1 SGDLS, CDR2 YYNGEE. The V and J ends lost 3 bases and 2 bases respectively, with 11 bases between them. The CDR3 is 14 residues long. The CDR3 DNA is TGTGCCAGCAGCGAGGGGGGACAAAACTATGGCTACACCTTC. Residues: CASSEGGQNYGYTF.

The CDR3 DNA is TGCGCCAGCAGAGGCTCGTTGGGCAGTTCGTCCTATGGCTACACCTTC. Encoded protein: CASRGSLGSSSYGYTF. The chain recombines TRBV4-3 with TRBJ1-2; D is unresolved. CDR1 is LGHNA, CDR2 YSLEER, per germline. CDR3 length equals 16 residues. Deletions cut 6 bases from V and 4 bases from J, with 21 bases between.

The chain carries TRBV5-6 and TRBJ2-7; TRBD1 agrees at 8 bases. The germline CDR1 and CDR2 sequences are SGHDT and YYEEEE. With V trimmed by 4 bases and J by 2 bases, 8 bases remained unmatched. The CDR3 totals 15 residues. CDR3 coding DNA: TGTGCCAGCAGCCGACCTCAGGGGGCCGCCTACGAGCAGTACTTC. This gives the protein CASSRPQGAAYEQYF.

This chain connects TRBV11-2 to TRBJ2-6; the D is unclear. CDR3 length: 14 residues. The germline V gene encodes CDR1 SGHAT and CDR2 FQNNGV. V shed 1 base and J shed 3 bases, with 4 bases lying between them. The CDR3 here is CASSLGGGANVLTF. DNA of the CDR3: TGTGCCAGCAGCTTAGGTGGTGGGGCCAACGTCCTGACTTTC.

This chain joins TRBV28 and TRBJ1-5; a possible D gene is TRBD1 (6 bases). Trimming shortened V by 7 bases and J by 1 base, and 11 bases separated the two germline ends. Germline CDR1 is MDHEN and CDR2 is SYDVKM. This CDR3 has 14 amino acids. CDR3 sequence (DNA): TGTGCCAGCATTACCGGACAGAGCAATCAGCCCCAGCATTTT. Amino acid sequence: CASITGQSNQPQHF.

The chain uses TRBV5-4 and TRBJ1-1; D perhaps matches TRBD1 (6 bases). Germline CDR1 SGHNT, CDR2 YYREEE (reference sequence). This CDR3 has 13 amino acids. The ends were cut back, 2 bases at V and 4 bases at J, with 9 bases in the middle. This CDR3 is CASSLPGATEAFF. CDR3 nucleotide sequence: TGTGCCAGCAGCTTACCAGGGGCCACTGAAGCTTTCTTT.

The chain joins TRBV6-5 to TRBJ1-2, with D possibly being TRBD1 (6 bases). Trimming cost V 5 bases and J 2 bases, with 9 bases left between them. Germline values: CDR1 MNHEY, CDR2 SVGAGI. CDR3 length equals 13 residues. CDR3 sequence reads: CASSQDRNYGYTF. The CDR3 DNA sequence: TGTGCCAGCAGTCAGGACAGAAACTATGGCTACACCTTC.

This sequence joins TRBV9 and TRBJ2-2; possibly TRBD2 for D (6 bases). V shed 4 bases and J shed 3 bases, with 13 bases lying between them. This CDR3 is built from 15 residues. Per germline, CDR1 SGDLS and CDR2 YYNGEE. CDR3 DNA: TGTGCCAGCAGCCCACAAGGGACTGACACCGGGGAGCTGTTTTTT. This gives the protein CASSPQGTDTGELFF.